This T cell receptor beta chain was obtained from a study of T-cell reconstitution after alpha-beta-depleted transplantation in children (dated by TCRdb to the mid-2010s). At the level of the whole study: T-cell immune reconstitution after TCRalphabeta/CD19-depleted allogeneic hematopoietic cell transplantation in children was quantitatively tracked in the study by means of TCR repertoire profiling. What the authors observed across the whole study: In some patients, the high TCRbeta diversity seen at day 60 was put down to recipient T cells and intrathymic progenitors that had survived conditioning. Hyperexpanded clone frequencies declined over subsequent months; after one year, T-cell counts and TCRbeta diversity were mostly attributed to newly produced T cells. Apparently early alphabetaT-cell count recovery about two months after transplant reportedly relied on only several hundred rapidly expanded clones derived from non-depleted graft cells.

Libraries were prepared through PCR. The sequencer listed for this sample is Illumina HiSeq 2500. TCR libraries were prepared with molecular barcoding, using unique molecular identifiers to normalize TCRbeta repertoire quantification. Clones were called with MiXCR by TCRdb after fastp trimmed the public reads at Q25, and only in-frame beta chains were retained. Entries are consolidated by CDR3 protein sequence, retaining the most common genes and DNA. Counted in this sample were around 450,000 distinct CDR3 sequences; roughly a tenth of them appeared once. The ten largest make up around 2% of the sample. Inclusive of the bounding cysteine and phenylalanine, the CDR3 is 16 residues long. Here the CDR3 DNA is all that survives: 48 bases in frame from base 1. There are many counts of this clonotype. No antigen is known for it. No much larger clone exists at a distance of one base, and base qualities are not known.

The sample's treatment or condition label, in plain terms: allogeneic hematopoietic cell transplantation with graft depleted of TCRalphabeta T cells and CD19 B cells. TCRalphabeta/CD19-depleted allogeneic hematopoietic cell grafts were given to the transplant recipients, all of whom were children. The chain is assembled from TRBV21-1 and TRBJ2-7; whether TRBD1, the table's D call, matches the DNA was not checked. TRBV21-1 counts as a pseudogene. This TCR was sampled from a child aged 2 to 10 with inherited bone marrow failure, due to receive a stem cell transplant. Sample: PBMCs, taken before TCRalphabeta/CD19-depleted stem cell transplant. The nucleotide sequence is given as TGTGCCAGCAGCAAAGCCTTCTGGGACAGGGACTACGAGCAGTACTTC. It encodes CASSKAFWDRDYEQYF.